Reported below is one T cell receptor (beta chain). Its antigen is currently unknown. CDR1 is SGDLS and CDR2 is YYNGEE in the germline V gene. The junction had 7 bases not matched to a gene; V was cut back by 1 base and J by 6 bases. This CDR3 has 14 residues. HTBI primers from iRepertoire and Arm-PCR of CDR3 regions yielded the TCR beta libraries. One entry per CDR3 protein results from TCRdb running MiXCR on the multiplex PCR reads. Of some 350,000 distinct CDR3 sequences detected, roughly 16% appear once; the ten largest clones hold around 20%. The sample originates from a study of regulatory T cells in long-lasting Graves disease. Regarding the study as a whole: Persistent disease preferred TRBV28, TRBJ1-2 and TRBJ2-5. TCR diversity was lower in persistent than newly diagnosed Graves' disease.

As to time point: newly diagnosed GD, antithyroid drugs for less than 3 months. Generation of the TCR library employed RNA extracted from PBMCs. This sample also belongs to another study, concerning T cells in Graves' hyperthyroidism and ophthalmopathy. Turning to that study: Diagnoses were established using clinical symptoms, serum thyroxine and TRAb, thyroid ultrasound and orbital computed tomography.

This clonotype was sampled from a woman aged 18-35 years with Graves disease. The material was peripheral blood mononuclear cells (PBMCs), obtained at new diagnosis, from a patient treated with antithyroid drugs. The V and J genes are TRBV9 and TRBJ2-7; 7 nucleotides line up with TRBD1. The DNA for the CDR3 is TGTGCCAGCAGCGTACTCGACAGGGCTGCCGAGCAGTACTTC. It encodes CASSVLDRAAEQYF.